A single sample gave rise to the 31 T cell receptor beta chains below, sequenced in a study of blood T cells in healthy people across ages. A sample-barcoded 5' primer and a J-beta primer mix were used in a second PCR of roughly 6 to 11 cycles. TCRdb redid the calling of the 5' RACE reads with MiXCR, one entry per CDR3 protein. The sample consists of approximately 700,000 distinct CDR3 sequences, roughly 30% of them appearing once. The material sequenced was blood. These TCRs come from a woman of 80 years or more in good health.

The sample holds a few counts of this clonotype. One base away lies a much larger clone, so this may be a sequencing read error. The gene calls are TRBV7-9 and TRBJ2-1; D remains ambiguous. The CDR3 is 12 amino acids. The germline V gene encodes CDR1 SEHNR and CDR2 FQNEAQ (reference sequence). With 5 bases removed from V and 13 bases from J, the gap between germline ends came to 15 bases. As DNA, the CDR3 is TGTGCCAGCAGCCGTAGGATCGAGACCCAGTTCTTC. Translated: CASSRRIETQFF.

This clonotype appeared many times. The V gene is TRBV29-1, the J gene TRBJ2-5; possibly TRBD1 for D (6 bases). V was pared by 4 bases and J by 1 base, with 13 bases between. The length of the CDR3 is 14 residues. Germline CDR1 is SQVTM and CDR2 is ANQGSEA. The DNA of the CDR3 is TGCAGCGTTGTTGACAGGTCTATCCAAGAGACCCAGTACTTC. Protein sequence: CSVVDRSIQETQYF.

This sequence joins TRBV20-1 and TRBJ1-5; D gene ambiguous. The germline V gene encodes CDR1 DFQATT and CDR2 SNEGSKA (reference sequence). This CDR3 has 13 amino acids. The V and J ends lost 5 bases and 9 bases respectively, with 17 bases between them. CDR3 protein: CSAGLGPSGPQHF. The CDR3 DNA follows: TGCAGTGCTGGACTCGGGCCCTCGGGGCCCCAGCATTTT.

A remark on this clonotype: Possible read error: a much larger clone is one base away. The rearrangement joins TRBV30 to TRBJ2-3, with TRBD2 matching over 8 bases. The CDR3 consists of 13 residues. CDR1 and CDR2 (germline): GTSNPN, SVGIG (reference sequence). With V trimmed by 6 bases and J by 10 bases, 12 bases remained unmatched. The CDR3 DNA reads as TGTGCCTGTAGAAGCGGGGGCCACACGGCGCAGTATTTT. Its protein product is CACRSGGHTAQYF.

Here the CDR3 reads CASRGPGQGSYEQYF. The CDR3 nucleotides read TGTGCCAGCAGGGGACCGGGACAAGGCTCCTACGAGCAGTACTTC. The chain employs TRBV6-6 and TRBJ2-7; possibly TRBD1 for D (6 bases). CDR1 MNHNY and CDR2 SVGAGI come from the germline V gene (reference sequence). The CDR3 has 15 amino acids. With 6 bases removed from V and 0 bases from J, the gap between germline ends came to 15 bases.

The sample holds one count of this clonotype. J is TRBJ2-1 and V is TRBV20-1; possible D gene TRBD2, 5 bases. Germline assignment: CDR1 DFQATT and CDR2 SNEGSKA (reference sequence). This CDR3 spans 14 amino acids. V dropped 3 bases and J dropped 2 bases, with 11 bases sitting between them. CDR3 coding DNA: TGCAGTGCTAGTACGGACTCCGCCTACAATGAGCAGTTCTTC. Residues: CSASTDSAYNEQFF.

Details on this clonotype: One end of the junction does not line up with germline, which may come from a read error. V usage is TRBV2 and J usage is TRBJ1-1, with a weak D call TRBD1 (6 bases). This CDR3 region has 16 residues. CDR1 is SNHLY, CDR2 FYNNEI, per germline. The DNA of the CDR3 is TGTGTCAGCAGTGTTACAGGGACCGGGTCCAACACTGAAGCTTTCTTT. It yields the protein CVSSVTGTGSNTEAFF.

This clonotype has only a few counts. V gene TRBV28 combines with J gene TRBJ1-1; 7 nucleotides line up with TRBD1. CDR1 is MDHEN and CDR2 is SYDVKM in the germline V gene. Germline trimming cut 5 bases from V and 0 bases from J; bases unmatched to any gene: 15. This CDR3 has 18 residues. The CDR3 coding sequence is TGTGCCAGCAGTGCACCTAGTCCCGGGACAGTCATGAACACTGAAGCTTTCTTT. Amino acids: CASSAPSPGTVMNTEAFF.

Comment on this clonotype: A read error may explain this, as a much larger clone is one base away. The chain is built from TRBV4-3 and TRBJ1-5; tentatively, D is TRBD1 (5 bases). The length of the CDR3 is 15 residues. CDR1 LGHNA and CDR2 YSLEER come from the germline V gene. The CDR3 sequence: CASSQVWGVDQSQHF. CDR3 nucleotide sequence: TGCGCCAGCAGCCAAGTTTGGGGGGTGGATCAGTCCCAGCATTTT.

The V gene is TRBV6-1, the J gene TRBJ2-1, with D perhaps matching TRBD2 (6 bases). V shed 2 bases and J shed 2 bases, with 13 bases lying between them. The V gene's germline CDR1 is MNHNS and CDR2 SASEGT. The CDR3 is made up of 16 amino acids. The CDR3 reads CASSELWRGPYNEQFF. The CDR3 DNA sequence: TGTGCCAGCAGTGAATTATGGCGGGGCCCCTACAATGAGCAGTTCTTC.

On this clonotype itself: One junction end does not reproduce the germline sequence, and a read error may be involved. This chain connects TRBV20-1 to TRBJ2-3, with unresolved D. Germline V gene data show CDR1 as DFQATT and CDR2 as SNEGSKA (reference sequence). This CDR3 region has 15 residues. CDR3 sequence: CSAGDLARSTDTQYF. CDR3 nucleotide sequence: TGCAGTGCTGGAGATCTGGCGAGGAGCACAGATACGCAGTATTTT.

Points on this clonotype: Possible read error: a much larger clone is one base away. The chain couples TRBV20-1 to TRBJ1-2; no clear D gene. Germline loops: CDR1 DFQATT, CDR2 SNEGSKA (reference sequence). CDR3 size: 11 residues. CDR3 amino acids: CRAIYNEGYTF. In nucleotides, the CDR3 is TGCAGGGCTATATACAACGAGGGCTACACCTTC.

The chain is built from TRBV28 and TRBJ2-3; 8 positions match TRBD2. Trimming cost V 1 base and J 8 bases; bases outside gene matches: 11. This CDR3 region has 16 residues. The germline V gene encodes CDR1 MDHEN and CDR2 SYDVKM. CDR3 sequence (DNA): TGTGCCAGCAGTTTATTCTCCGGACGGGGGGGGGGTACGCAGTATTTT. Protein: CASSLFSGRGGGTQYF.

The rearrangement uses TRBV6-1 and TRBJ1-2; a possible D gene is TRBD1 (5 bases). Trimming took off 1 base at V and 3 bases at J, with 9 bases between the two ends. The CDR3 length is 14 residues. The germline V gene encodes CDR1 MNHNS and CDR2 SASEGT. The DNA of the CDR3 is TGTGCCAGCAGTGAAGGGGCAGGGTACTATGGCTACACCTTC. It translates to CASSEGAGYYGYTF.

Remarks on this clonotype: One base away lies a much larger clone, so this may be a sequencing read error. The J gene is TRBJ2-3, the V gene TRBV6-1, with 10 bases aligning to TRBD1. The CDR3 extends over 15 amino acids. The germline V gene encodes CDR1 MNHNS and CDR2 SASEGT. CDR3 region: CASRPDRGPTDAQYF. CDR3 in DNA: TGTGCCAGCAGACCAGACAGGGGGCCCACAGATGCGCAGTATTTT.

This clonotype was recorded many times. The CDR3 region has the DNA TGCAGCTCAAAGGGGGGCGCCGGAGAGACCCAGTACTTC. This sequence encodes CSSKGGAGETQYF. V usage is TRBV29-1 and J usage is TRBJ2-5; the D call may be TRBD1 or TRBD2 (6 bases each). The CDR3 covers 13 residues. With 8 bases removed from V and 4 bases from J, the gap between germline ends came to 17 bases. The germline V gene has CDR1 SQVTM and CDR2 ANQGSEA. The full variable domain, with the rest looked up from reference TRBV29-1 and TRBJ2-5, is SAVISQKPSRDICQRGTSLTIQCQVDSQVTMMFWYRQQPGQSLTLIATANQGSEATYESGFVIDKFPISRPNLTFSTLTVSNMSPEDSSIYLCSSKGGAGETQYFGPGTRLLVL.

This clonotype has ten or more counts. The CDR3 nucleotides read TGCAGTGCTAGACGGGACAGTTTTCTCACCGGGGAGCTGTTTTTT. It is translated as CSARRDSFLTGELFF. The chain is built from TRBV20-1 and TRBJ2-2; 7 nucleotides match TRBD1. After removal of 2 bases from V and 4 bases from J, the junction contained 7 bases not matched to a gene. The germline V gene encodes CDR1 DFQATT and CDR2 SNEGSKA (reference sequence). The CDR3 consists of 15 residues.

The chain employs TRBV6-1 and TRBJ2-2, with 8 positions matching TRBD2. V lost 8 bases, J lost 2 bases, and 10 bases stayed unmatched. In germline, CDR1 is MNHNS, CDR2 SASEGT. CDR3 size: 16 residues. CDR3 in amino acids: CASGGRLARNTGELFF. The CDR3, as DNA: TGTGCCAGCGGTGGCCGACTAGCGAGAAACACCGGGGAGCTGTTTTTT.

The chain joins TRBV12-5 to TRBJ1-2; D uncertain. Germline lookup yields CDR1 LGHNT and CDR2 FRNRAP. This CDR3 is 13 amino acids long. V shed 9 bases and J shed 4 bases, with 15 bases lying between them. The CDR3 DNA follows: TGTGCTAGCAATTTAGGCAGCCTCTATGGCTACACCTTC. Residues: CASNLGSLYGYTF.

With regard to this clonotype: This may stem from a read error, because a much larger clone lies one nucleotide away. V and J are TRBV21-1 and TRBJ1-5; TRBD1 was called by the table and not checked on the DNA. TRBV21-1 is annotated as a pseudogene. This CDR3 comprises 15 residues. CDR3 loop: CACSIEGGLVQPQHF. The CDR3 bases are TGTGCCTGCAGCATTGAGGGGGGGCTAGTTCAGCCCCAGCATTTT.

This clonotype was seen a few times. This chain joins TRBV2 and TRBJ2-7, with 10 bases that match TRBD2. The V gene end was trimmed by 6 bases and the J gene end by 7 bases; junction bases not matched to a gene: 9. This CDR3 has 14 amino acids. Germline values: CDR1 SNHLY, CDR2 FYNNEI. The CDR3 bases are TGTGCCAGCAGACCTAGCGGGGGTTACAATGAGCAGTACTTC. Translating it yields CASRPSGGYNEQYF.

The J gene is TRBJ1-5, the V gene TRBV6-1, with 7 bases fitting TRBD1. Germline V CDR1 and CDR2: MNHNS, SASEGT. V shed 8 bases, J shed 5 bases, and the junction held 9 bases outside the gene matches. The CDR3 consists of 14 residues. The CDR3, as DNA: TGTGCCAGCGATGACAGGGATTATGATCAGCCCCAGCATTTT. Amino acid sequence: CASDDRDYDQPQHF.

The chain links TRBV20-1 to TRBJ2-3, with 11 bases that match TRBD2. The length of the CDR3 is 15 residues. The J segment lost 4 bases and the V segment lost 6 bases, leaving 9 bases of the junction unmatched. Germline V gives CDR1 DFQATT, CDR2 SNEGSKA (reference sequence). This CDR3 is CSAHRLAGPPDTQYF. The CDR3, as DNA: TGCAGTGCCCACCGACTAGCGGGGCCCCCAGATACGCAGTATTTT.

This clonotype was recorded many times. The gene calls are TRBV6-5 and TRBJ2-1; TRBD1 matches at 10 bases. This CDR3 region has 15 residues. Trimming took 4 bases from V and 11 from J; bases not matched to a gene: 11. Germline values: CDR1 MNHEY, CDR2 SVGAGI. The CDR3 DNA is TGTGCCAGCAGTTCCGGGACAGGGGAGTACGCTCAGCAGTTCTTC. It is translated as CASSSGTGEYAQQFF.

This clonotype was seen ten or more times. V gene TRBV7-2 combines with J gene TRBJ1-4, with D uncertain. The germline CDR1 and CDR2 sequences are SGHTA and FQGNSA. There are 13 residues in the CDR3. Trimming took 5 bases from V and 8 from J, leaving 12 bases between them. CDR3 in DNA: TGTGCCAGCAGCGCTGATCTAGGGGAAAAACTGTTTTTT. It translates to CASSADLGEKLFF.

The chain joins TRBV29-1 to TRBJ1-2; TRBD1 aligns across 8 bases. Germline lookup yields CDR1 SQVTM and CDR2 ANQGSEA. CDR3 length: 15 residues. Unmatched junction bases numbered 11, after V lost 6 bases and J lost 2 bases. CDR3 sequence: CSVDRGRNNNYGYTF. CDR3 DNA: TGCAGCGTAGACAGGGGCCGAAACAACAACTATGGCTACACCTTC.

About this clonotype itself: Given a much more abundant clone one base away, this may be a read error. This sequence joins TRBV28 and TRBJ1-2; 12 bases are a match to TRBD1. The CDR3 sequence is 14 residues long. CDR1 is MDHEN and CDR2 is SYDVKM in the germline V gene. The CDR3 nucleotides are TGTACCAGCAGTTCGGGACAGGGGGCAATTGGCTACACCTTC. As protein: CTSSSGQGAIGYTF.

This clonotype came up many times. The rearrangement uses TRBV11-2 and TRBJ2-5; D perhaps matches TRBD2 (6 bases). This CDR3 has 15 amino acids. Trimming pared 1 base from V and 5 bases from J, leaving 14 bases between. CDR1 and CDR2 from the germline V gene are SGHAT and FQNNGV. The CDR3 DNA reads TGTGCCAGCAGCTTAGGAGCGGGTGGGGTGGAGACCCAGTACTTC. It translates to CASSLGAGGVETQYF.

The CDR3 DNA follows: TGTGCCAGCAGCCAAGATTGGGTCCAAAGCGGGGGGGCGGAGAATGAGCAGTACTTC. Translating gives CASSQDWVQSGGAENEQYF. V usage is TRBV4-2 and J usage is TRBJ2-5; TRBD2 aligns across 10 bases. In germline, CDR1 is LGHNA, CDR2 YNFKEQ. The CDR3 runs to 19 residues. Trimming cost V 0 bases and J 11 bases; bases outside gene matches: 21.

Comment on this clonotype: A read error may be the cause here, since a much bigger clone is one base away. The V and J genes are TRBV7-9 and TRBJ2-7; D is uncertain. TRBJ2-5 explains the end of the DNA better; the J call may be wrong. Germline CDR1 is SEHNR and CDR2 is FQNEAQ (reference sequence). The CDR3 covers 12 residues. CDR3 region: CASSSMGKTQYF. The CDR3 region has the DNA TGTGCCAGCAGCTCGATGGGGAAGACCCAGTACTTC.

About this clonotype: A much larger clone lies a single base off, so this may be a read error. The J gene is TRBJ1-2, the V gene TRBV5-6; D remains ambiguous. The V and J ends lost 0 bases and 2 bases respectively, with 14 bases between them. From germline, CDR1 is SGHDT and CDR2 YYEEEE. The CDR3 consists of 16 residues. The CDR3 nucleotides are TGTGCCAGCAGCTTGGAGGGTGGGAGACTAAACTATGGCTACACCTTC. Translated: CASSLEGGRLNYGYTF.